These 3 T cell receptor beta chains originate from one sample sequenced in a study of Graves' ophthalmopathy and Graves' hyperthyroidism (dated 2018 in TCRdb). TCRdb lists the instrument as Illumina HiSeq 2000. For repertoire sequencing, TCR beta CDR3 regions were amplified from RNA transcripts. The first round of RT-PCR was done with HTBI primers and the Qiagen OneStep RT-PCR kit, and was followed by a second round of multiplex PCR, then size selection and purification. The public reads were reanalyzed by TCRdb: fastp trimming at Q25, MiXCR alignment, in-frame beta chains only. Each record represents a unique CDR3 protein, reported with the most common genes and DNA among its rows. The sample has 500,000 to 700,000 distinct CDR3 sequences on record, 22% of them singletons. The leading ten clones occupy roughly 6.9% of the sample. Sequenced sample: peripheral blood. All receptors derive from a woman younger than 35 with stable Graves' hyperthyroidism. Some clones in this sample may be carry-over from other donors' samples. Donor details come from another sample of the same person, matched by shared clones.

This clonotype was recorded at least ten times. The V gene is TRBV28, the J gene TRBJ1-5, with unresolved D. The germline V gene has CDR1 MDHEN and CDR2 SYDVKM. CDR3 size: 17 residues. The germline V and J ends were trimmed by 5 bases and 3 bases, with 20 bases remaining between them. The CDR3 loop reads CASSPPQGGRDNQPQHF. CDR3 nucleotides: TGTGCCAGCAGTCCTCCTCAAGGTGGTCGCGACAATCAGCCCCAGCATTTT.

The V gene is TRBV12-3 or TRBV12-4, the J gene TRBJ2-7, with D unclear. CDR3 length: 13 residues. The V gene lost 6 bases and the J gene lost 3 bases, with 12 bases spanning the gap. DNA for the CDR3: TGTGCCAGCAGCCCTAGTGAGTACTACGAGCAGTACTTC. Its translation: CASSPSEYYEQYF.

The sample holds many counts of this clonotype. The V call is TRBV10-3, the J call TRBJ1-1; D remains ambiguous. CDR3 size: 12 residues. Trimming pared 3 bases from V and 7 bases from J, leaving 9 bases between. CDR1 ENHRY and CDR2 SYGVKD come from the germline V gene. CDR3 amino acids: CAISERRLEAFF. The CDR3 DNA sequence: TGTGCCATCAGTGAAAGGAGACTTGAAGCTTTCTTT.